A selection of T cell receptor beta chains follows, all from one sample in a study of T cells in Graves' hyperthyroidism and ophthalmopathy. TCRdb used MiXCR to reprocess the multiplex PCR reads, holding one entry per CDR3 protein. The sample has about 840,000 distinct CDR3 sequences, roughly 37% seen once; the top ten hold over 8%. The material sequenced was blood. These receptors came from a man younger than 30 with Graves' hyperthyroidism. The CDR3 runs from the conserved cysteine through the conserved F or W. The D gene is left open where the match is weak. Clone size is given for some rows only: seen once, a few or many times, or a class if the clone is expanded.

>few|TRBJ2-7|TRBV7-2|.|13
CASSRDPRGEQYF
TGTGCCAGCAGCCGGGACCCGCGAGGCGAGCAGTACTTC
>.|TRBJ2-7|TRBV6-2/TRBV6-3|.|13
CASSYRASYEQYF
TGTGCCAGCAGTTACCGCGCCTCCTACGAGCAGTACTTC
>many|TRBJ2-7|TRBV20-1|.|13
CSARVGSEGEQYF
TGCAGTGCTAGAGTGGGGTCGGAGGGCGAGCAGTACTTC
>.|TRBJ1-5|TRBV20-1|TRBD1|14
CSARGTGANQPQHF
TGCAGTGCTAGGGGTACAGGGGCCAATCAGCCCCAGCATTTT
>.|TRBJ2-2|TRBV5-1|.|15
CASSLQVTNTGELFF
TGCGCCAGCAGCTTGCAGGTGACGAACACCGGGGAGCTGTTTTTT
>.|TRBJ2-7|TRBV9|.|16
CASSPAEGVRSYEQYF
TGTGCCAGCAGCCCCGCAGAGGGAGTCAGAAGCTACGAGCAGTACTTC
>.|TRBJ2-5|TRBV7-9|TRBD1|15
CASSLPEGAGETQYF
TGTGCCAGCAGCTTACCAGAGGGGGCCGGTGAGACCCAGTACTTC
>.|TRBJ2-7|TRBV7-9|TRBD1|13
CASSKGQGFEQYF
TGTGCCAGTAGTAAGGGACAGGGATTCGAGCAGTACTTC
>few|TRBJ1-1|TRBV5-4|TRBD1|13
CASSFGTVGEAFF
TGTGCCAGCAGCTTTGGGACAGTTGGTGAAGCTTTCTTT
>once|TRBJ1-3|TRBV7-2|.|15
CASSFSTWIGYTIYF
TGTGCCAGCAGCTTCTCGACCTGGATTGGCTACACCATATATTTT
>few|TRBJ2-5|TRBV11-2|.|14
CASSQVPSQETQYF
TGCGCCAGCAGCCAAGTCCCCTCTCAAGAGACCCAGTACTTC
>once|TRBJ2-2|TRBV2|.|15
CASSYSIRNAGELFF
TGTGCCAGCAGTTACTCGATCAGGAATGCCGGGGAGCTGTTTTTT
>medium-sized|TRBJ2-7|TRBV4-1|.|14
CASSRDGNSYEQYF
TGCGCCAGCAGCCGGGACGGAAATTCCTACGAGCAGTACTTC
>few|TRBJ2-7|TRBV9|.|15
CASSPLLAGTYEQYF
TGTGCCAGCAGTCCCCTCTTAGCAGGAACCTACGAGCAGTACTTC
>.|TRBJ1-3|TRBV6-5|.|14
CASSYSRNGNTIYF
TGTGCCAGCAGTTACAGTAGGAATGGAAACACCATATATTTT
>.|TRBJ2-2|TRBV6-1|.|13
CASGVFNTGELFF
TGTGCCAGCGGTGTGTTCAACACCGGGGAGCTGTTTTTT
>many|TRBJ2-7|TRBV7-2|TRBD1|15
CASSLGTGHSYEQYF
TGTGCCAGCAGCTTAGGGACAGGGCATTCCTACGAGCAGTACTTC
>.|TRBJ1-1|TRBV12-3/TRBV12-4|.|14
CASSRDGMNTEAFF
TGTGCCAGCAGCCGAGACGGTATGAACACTGAAGCTTTCTTT
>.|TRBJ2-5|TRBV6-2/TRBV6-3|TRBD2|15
CASTSIRREEETQYF
TGTGCCAGCACTTCTATACGGCGGGAGGAAGAGACCCAGTACTTC
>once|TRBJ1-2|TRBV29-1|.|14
CSPIIQGSLYGYTF
TGCAGCCCTATCATACAGGGTTCCCTCTATGGCTACACCTTC
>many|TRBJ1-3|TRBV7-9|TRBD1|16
CASSAPDRDFGNTIYF
TGTGCCAGCAGCGCCCCCGACAGGGACTTTGGAAACACCATATATTTT
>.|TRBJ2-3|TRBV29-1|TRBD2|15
CSVDGASGSTDTQYF
TGCAGCGTTGACGGGGCTAGCGGGAGCACAGATACGCAGTATTTT
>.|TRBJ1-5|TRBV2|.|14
CASREGEDNQPQHF
TGTGCCAGCAGGGAGGGCGAGGACAATCAGCCCCAGCATTTT
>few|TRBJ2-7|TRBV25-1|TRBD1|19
CASRENYRGLERSSYEQYF
TGTGCCAGCAGGGAGAACTACAGGGGTCTAGAGAGGAGCTCCTACGAGCAGTACTTC
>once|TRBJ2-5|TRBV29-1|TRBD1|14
CSFRGQGVQETQYF
TGCAGCTTTCGGGGACAGGGGGTCCAAGAGACCCAGTACTTC
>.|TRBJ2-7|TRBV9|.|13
CASSVSPRHEQYF
TGTGCCAGCAGCGTTTCCCCCCGCCACGAGCAGTACTTC
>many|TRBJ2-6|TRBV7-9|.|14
CASSPFAGANVLTF
TGTGCCAGCAGCCCCTTTGCTGGGGCCAACGTCCTGACTTTC
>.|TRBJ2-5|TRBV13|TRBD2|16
CASSLLNWAGEETQYF
TGTGCCAGCAGCTTACTAAATTGGGCGGGAGAGGAGACCCAGTACTTC
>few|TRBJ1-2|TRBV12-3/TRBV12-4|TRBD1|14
CASSRTGTPYGYTF
TGTGCCAGCTCTCGGACAGGGACGCCTTATGGCTACACCTTC
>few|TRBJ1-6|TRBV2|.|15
CASSSTRSVNSPLHF
TGTGCCAGCAGTTCCACCCGAAGTGTGAATTCACCCCTCCACTTT
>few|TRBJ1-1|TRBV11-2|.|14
CASSWGKGNTEAFF
TGTGCCAGCAGCTGGGGGAAGGGGAACACTGAAGCTTTCTTT
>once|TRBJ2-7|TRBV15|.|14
CATSQGQGHNEQYF
TGTGCCACCAGCCAAGGTCAGGGTCACAACGAGCAGTACTTC
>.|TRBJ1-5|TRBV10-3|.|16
CASTTGGAGDGQPQHF
TGTGCCAGCACAACTGGGGGTGCAGGGGATGGTCAGCCCCAGCATTTT
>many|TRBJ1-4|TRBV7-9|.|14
CASSLGRIGEKLFF
TGTGCCAGCAGCTTAGGGCGGATCGGCGAAAAACTGTTTTTT
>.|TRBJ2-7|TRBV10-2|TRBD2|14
CASSEERGSYEQYF
TGCGCCAGCAGTGAGGAGCGGGGCTCCTACGAGCAGTACTTC
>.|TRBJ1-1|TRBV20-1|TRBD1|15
CSAGTGGAMGTEAFF
TGCAGTGCTGGCACAGGGGGAGCGATGGGCACTGAAGCTTTCTTT
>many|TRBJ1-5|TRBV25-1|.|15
CASSGRTESNQPQHF
TGTGCCAGCAGTGGACGGACTGAGTCTAATCAGCCCCAGCATTTT
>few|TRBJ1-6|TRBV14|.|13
CASSHERGSPLHF
TGTGCCAGCAGCCATGAAAGGGGTTCACCCCTCCACTTT
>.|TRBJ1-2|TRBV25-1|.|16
CASSPHGAVGDGGYTF
TGTGCCAGCTCACCACACGGGGCAGTCGGCGATGGAGGCTACACCTTC
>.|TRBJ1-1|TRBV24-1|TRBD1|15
CATSDSGTGRTEAFF
TGTGCCACCAGTGATTCCGGGACAGGACGCACTGAAGCTTTCTTT
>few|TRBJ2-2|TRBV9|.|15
CASSSQGHRTGELFF
TGTGCCAGCAGTTCTCAGGGCCACCGCACCGGGGAGCTGTTTTTT
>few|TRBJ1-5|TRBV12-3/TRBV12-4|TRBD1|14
CASSHGTVNQPQHF
TGTGCCAGCAGCCATGGGACAGTTAATCAGCCCCAGCATTTT
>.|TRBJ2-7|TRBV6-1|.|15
CASSPHRQASYEQYF
TGTGCCAGCAGTCCCCACCGACAGGCAAGCTACGAGCAGTACTTC
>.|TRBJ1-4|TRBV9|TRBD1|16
CASSTSDRPTNEKLFF
TGTGCCAGCAGCACCTCGGACAGGCCAACTAATGAAAAACTGTTTTTT
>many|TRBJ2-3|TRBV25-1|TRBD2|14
CASRKAGGKDTQYF
TGTGCCAGCAGAAAAGCGGGAGGAAAAGATACGCAGTATTTT
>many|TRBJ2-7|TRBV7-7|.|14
CASSLGGKSYEQYF
TGTGCTAGCAGCTTAGGGGGAAAGTCCTACGAGCAGTACTTC
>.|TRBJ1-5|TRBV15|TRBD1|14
CATSRTGAGQPQHF
TGTGCCACCAGCAGGACAGGGGCTGGGCAGCCCCAGCATTTT
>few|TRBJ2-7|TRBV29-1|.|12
CSVEVKRYEQYF
TGCAGCGTTGAAGTCAAACGTTACGAGCAGTACTTC
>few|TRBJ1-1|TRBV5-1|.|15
CASSDPGSPNTEAFF
TGCGCCAGCAGCGATCCGGGATCACCGAACACTGAAGCTTTCTTT
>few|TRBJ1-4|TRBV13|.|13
CASSSRAAEKLFF
TGTGCCAGCAGCTCCCGGGCAGCTGAAAAACTGTTTTTT
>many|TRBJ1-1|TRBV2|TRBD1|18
CASSEAIVSTGKDTEAFF
TGTGCCAGCAGTGAAGCGATAGTATCGACAGGGAAGGACACTGAAGCTTTCTTT
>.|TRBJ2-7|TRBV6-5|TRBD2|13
CASSYGTRYEQYF
TGTGCCAGCAGTTACGGGACTAGATACGAGCAGTACTTC
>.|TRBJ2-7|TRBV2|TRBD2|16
CASSAQPSGSGNEQYF
TGTGCCAGCAGTGCTCAGCCTAGCGGGAGTGGGAACGAGCAGTACTTC